A few counts support the clone carrying this T cell receptor beta chain. Its antigen is currently unknown. This sample stems from a study of identical twins. Points from the study as a whole: Within twin pairs, the out-of-frame alpha sequences they shared showed excess low generation probability. Insertions were reduced in abundant cord blood beta clonotypes but not in memory repertoires. The study found weaker excess twin sharing in beta out-of-frame sequences.

A universal primer site was incorporated via template switching, and the cDNA contained unique molecular identifiers. TCRdb re-derived calls from the 5' RACE reads in MiXCR, one entry per CDR3 protein. The data hold about 530,000 distinct CDR3 sequences, with approximately 14% observed a single time. The sample was also linked to a second study, of yellow fever vaccine responses in identical twins.

The source material was CD4+ T cells sorted from blood. The receptor comes from a woman aged 18-29 years in good health.

The CDR3 DNA follows: TGTGCCAGCAGCACGATCTTCAGCGGGGCCACAGATACGCAGTATTTT. This codes for CASSTIFSGATDTQYF. V gene TRBV28 combines with J gene TRBJ2-3; 7 positions agree with TRBD2. CDR3 length: 16 amino acids. CDR1 is MDHEN, CDR2 SYDVKM, per germline. Trimming cost V 6 bases and J 2 bases; bases outside gene matches: 11. Full variable domain (remainder filled in from reference TRBV28 and TRBJ2-3): DVKVTQSSRYLVKRTGEKVFLECVQDMDHENMFWYRQDPGLGLRLIYFSYDVKMKEKGDIPEGYSVSREKKERFSLILESASTNQTSMYLCASSTIFSGATDTQYFGPGTRLTVL.